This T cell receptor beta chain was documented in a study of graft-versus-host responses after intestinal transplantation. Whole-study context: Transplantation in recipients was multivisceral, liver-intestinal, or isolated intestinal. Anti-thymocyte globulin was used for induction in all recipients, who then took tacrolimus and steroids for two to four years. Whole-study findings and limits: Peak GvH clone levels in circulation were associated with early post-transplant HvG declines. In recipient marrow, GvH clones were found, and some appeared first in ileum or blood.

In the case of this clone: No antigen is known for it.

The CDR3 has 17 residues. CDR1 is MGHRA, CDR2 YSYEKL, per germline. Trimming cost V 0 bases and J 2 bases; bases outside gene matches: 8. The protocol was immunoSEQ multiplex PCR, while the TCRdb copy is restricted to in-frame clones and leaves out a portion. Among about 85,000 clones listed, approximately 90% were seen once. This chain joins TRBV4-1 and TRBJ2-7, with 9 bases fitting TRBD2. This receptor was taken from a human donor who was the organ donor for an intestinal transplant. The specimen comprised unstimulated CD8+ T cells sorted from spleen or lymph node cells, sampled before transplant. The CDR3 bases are TGCGCCAGCAGCCAAGAAAGGGCGGGAGGGGACACCTACGAGCAGTACTTC. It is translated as CASSQERAGGDTYEQYF.